These 19 T cell receptor beta chains originate from one sample sequenced in a study of T cell responses to AZD1222 COVID-19 vaccine. Clones were sequenced by immunoSEQ multiplex PCR, and TCRdb holds only the in-frame ones, with some missing. The profile covers approximately 200,000 clones, with 90% to 95% appearing a single time and about 9.2% taken by the ten largest. The sequences come from peripheral blood, collected on day 0 of AZD1222 vaccination. Source of these receptors: an adult in good health.

This clone showed up many times. The rearrangement links TRBV4-1 to TRBJ2-7; a possible D gene is TRBD2 (6 bases). Germline V gene sequence: CDR1 MGHRA, CDR2 YSYEKL. The germline V and J ends were trimmed by 1 base and 2 bases, with 12 bases remaining between them. CDR3 length: 15 residues. The CDR3 spells CASSQGVSGPYEQYF. The CDR3, as DNA: TGCGCCAGCAGCCAAGGGGTGAGCGGGCCCTACGAGCAGTACTTC.

The gene calls are TRBV6-5 and TRBJ1-2, with D possibly being TRBD1 (5 bases). Deletions cut 9 bases from V and 4 bases from J, with 12 bases between. CDR3 size: 12 residues. The germline V gene encodes CDR1 MNHEY and CDR2 SVGAGI. The CDR3 loop reads CASQTAVYGYTF. The CDR3 DNA follows: TGTGCCAGTCAGACAGCGGTCTATGGCTACACCTTC.

This clone was seen a single time. The chain carries TRBV27 and TRBJ2-5, with TRBD2 matching over 8 bases. The CDR3 sequence is 16 residues long. Germline V lookup: CDR1 MNHEY, CDR2 SMNVEV (reference sequence). Trimming cost V 0 bases and J 5 bases; bases outside gene matches: 8. The CDR3 loop is CASSLSRGDTDETQYF. The CDR3 bases are TGTGCCAGCAGTTTATCGCGGGGGGACACCGACGAGACCCAGTACTTC.

V gene TRBV14 combines with J gene TRBJ1-1; no definite D call. Trimming removed 1 base from V and 5 bases from J, with 5 bases in between. In germline, CDR1 is SGHDN, CDR2 FVKESK. This CDR3 has 12 amino acids. The DNA of the CDR3 is TGTGCCAGCAGCCAAGTCGTTACTGAAGCTTTCTTT. This codes for CASSQVVTEAFF.

Comments on this clone: At the DNA level, this CDR3 is encoded by other sequences in the same sample as well. This chain joins TRBV19 and TRBJ1-5; D gene ambiguous. The germline V and J ends were trimmed by 2 bases and 4 bases, with 6 bases remaining between them. The CDR3 has 13 amino acids. CDR1 is LNHDA and CDR2 is SQIVND in the germline V gene (reference sequence). The CDR3 here is CASSITENQPQHF. The CDR3 DNA sequence: TGTGCCAGTAGTATAACCGAGAATCAGCCCCAGCATTTT. Supplemented by reference TRBV19 and TRBJ1-5, the full variable domain reads DGGITQSPKYLFRKEGQNVTLSCEQNLNHDAMYWYRQDPGQGLRLIYYSQIVNDFQKGDIAEGYSVSREKKESFPLTVTSAQKNPTAFYLCASSITENQPQHFGDGTRLSIL.

The gene calls are TRBV19 and TRBJ1-5, with unresolved D. The CDR3 totals 13 residues. V dropped 5 bases and J dropped 6 bases, with 11 bases sitting between them. Germline assignment: CDR1 LNHDA and CDR2 SQIVND (reference sequence). The CDR3 DNA sequence: TGTGCCAGTAGTTTCCAGGTTGGTCAGCCCCAGCATTTT. This translates into CASSFQVGQPQHF.

The rearrangement links TRBV14 to TRBJ1-1; D is undetermined. CDR3 size: 15 residues. The V gene lost 3 bases and the J gene lost 1 base, with 12 bases spanning the gap. Germline CDR1 reads SGHDN; CDR2 reads FVKESK. CDR3 bases: TGTGCCAGCAGCCAGGGAGGAATCTGGAACACTGAAGCTTTCTTT. Translated: CASSQGGIWNTEAFF.

The V and J genes are TRBV28 and TRBJ2-7; D may be TRBD2 (6 bases). Trimming stripped 6 bases from V and 5 bases from J, with 11 bases between. The CDR3 sequence is 12 residues long. The germline V gene encodes CDR1 MDHEN and CDR2 SYDVKM. The CDR3 here is CASRRRGNEQYF. In DNA, the CDR3 is TGTGCCAGCAGGAGACGGGGGAACGAGCAGTACTTC.

V gene TRBV29-1 combines with J gene TRBJ1-2; possible D gene TRBD1, 5 bases. From germline, CDR1 is SQVTM and CDR2 ANQGSEA. V was shortened by 0 bases and J by 0 bases, with 17 bases between the two germline ends. The CDR3 has 17 amino acids. CDR3 nucleotide sequence: TGCAGCGTTGAAGATCGCGGGAGTTCGGGGGCTAACTATGGCTACACCTTC. Encoded protein: CSVEDRGSSGANYGYTF.

V is TRBV7-3 and J is TRBJ2-7; D unresolved. The V end was cut by 1 base, the J end by 1 base, with 11 bases between. Germline loops: CDR1 SGHTA, CDR2 FQGTGA. The CDR3 consists of 15 residues. Here the CDR3 reads CASSLNGQESYEQYF. In nucleotides, the CDR3 is TGTGCCAGCAGCTTAAACGGGCAGGAGTCCTACGAGCAGTACTTC.

This clone appeared once. The rearrangement uses TRBV5-1 and TRBJ1-6; D remains unclear. Germline V gives CDR1 SGHRS, CDR2 YFSETQ. CDR3 length: 16 amino acids. Trimming cost V 0 bases and J 6 bases, with 13 bases left between them. The chain's CDR3 is CASSLGALWSNSPLHF. The CDR3 nucleotides read TGCGCCAGCAGCTTGGGAGCTCTCTGGAGTAATTCACCCCTCCACTTT.

The genes are TRBV11-1 and TRBJ1-4, with 7 nucleotides matching TRBD1. Trimming at V came to 4 bases and at J to 2 bases, leaving 7 bases not matched to a gene. Germline CDR1 and CDR2: SGHAT and FQDESV (reference sequence). The CDR3 has 16 amino acids. CDR3 nucleotide sequence: TGTGCCAGCAGCTCCCCATTACAGGGGACTAATGAAAAACTGTTTTTT. This gives the protein CASSSPLQGTNEKLFF.

The chain uses TRBV24-1 and TRBJ1-2; D is unresolved. V was shortened by 7 bases and J by 1 base, with 12 bases between the two germline ends. Germline V CDR1 and CDR2: KGHDR, SFDVKD. The CDR3 has 14 residues. The CDR3 loop reads CATSFPGLNYGYTF. The CDR3 nucleotides read TGTGCCACCAGCTTCCCCGGTCTTAACTATGGCTACACCTTC.

V is TRBV4-3 and J is TRBJ2-5; D gene ambiguous. Germline V gives CDR1 LGHNA, CDR2 YSLEER. Trimming stripped 1 base from V and 4 bases from J, with 10 bases between. The CDR3 has 14 residues. The CDR3 protein is CASSQAIGGETQYF. CDR3 sequence (DNA): TGCGCCAGCAGCCAAGCTATCGGCGGAGAGACCCAGTACTTC.

The J gene is TRBJ2-3, the V gene TRBV14, with 9 bases fitting TRBD2. The CDR3 is made up of 19 amino acids. Germline V lookup: CDR1 SGHDN, CDR2 FVKESK. Germline trimming cut 0 bases from V and 1 base from J; bases unmatched to any gene: 11. CDR3 nucleotide sequence: TGTGCCAGCAGCCAAGAGCCCGCGGGAGGGCCCCCGGGCACAGATACGCAGTATTTT. Translation gives CASSQEPAGGPPGTDTQYF.

This chain links TRBV29-1 with TRBJ2-1; 13 nucleotides line up with TRBD2. This CDR3 spans 15 amino acids. V lost 6 bases, J lost 6 bases, and 8 bases stayed unmatched. The germline V gene encodes CDR1 SQVTM and CDR2 ANQGSEA. CDR3 DNA: TGCAGCGTCCTAGGGACTAGCGGGATCATCAATGAGCAGTTCTTC. Its translation: CSVLGTSGIINEQFF.

This clone was seen a single time. The rearrangement uses TRBV7-6 and TRBJ2-1, with D hard to call. The CDR3 has 17 amino acids. Germline values: CDR1 SGHVS, CDR2 FNYEAQ. With 2 bases removed from V and 0 bases from J, the gap between germline ends came to 14 bases. For the CDR3, the DNA is TGTGCCAGCAGCTTACCCTCTTGGGAAGGCTCCTACAATGAGCAGTTCTTC. Its translation: CASSLPSWEGSYNEQFF.

This sequence joins TRBV5-4 and TRBJ2-5, with D possibly TRBD2 on 5 matching bases. Trimming took off 0 bases at V and 0 bases at J, with 12 bases between the two ends. The germline gives CDR1 SGHNT, CDR2 YYREEE (reference sequence). The CDR3 is 16 residues long. CDR3 coding DNA: TGTGCCAGCAGCTTGGTAGGGAGAGCCTACCAAGAGACCCAGTACTTC. Translated, it gives CASSLVGRAYQETQYF.

CDR3 nucleotide sequence: TGTGCCAGCAGCTTGCGTTTGGATGAAGGTTCACCCCTCCACTTT. This gives the protein CASSLRLDEGSPLHF. The chain joins TRBV5-4 to TRBJ1-6; D is undetermined. Germline CDR1 reads SGHNT; CDR2 reads YYREEE (reference sequence). CDR3 size: 15 residues. Trimming took 1 base from V and 9 from J, leaving 14 bases between them.